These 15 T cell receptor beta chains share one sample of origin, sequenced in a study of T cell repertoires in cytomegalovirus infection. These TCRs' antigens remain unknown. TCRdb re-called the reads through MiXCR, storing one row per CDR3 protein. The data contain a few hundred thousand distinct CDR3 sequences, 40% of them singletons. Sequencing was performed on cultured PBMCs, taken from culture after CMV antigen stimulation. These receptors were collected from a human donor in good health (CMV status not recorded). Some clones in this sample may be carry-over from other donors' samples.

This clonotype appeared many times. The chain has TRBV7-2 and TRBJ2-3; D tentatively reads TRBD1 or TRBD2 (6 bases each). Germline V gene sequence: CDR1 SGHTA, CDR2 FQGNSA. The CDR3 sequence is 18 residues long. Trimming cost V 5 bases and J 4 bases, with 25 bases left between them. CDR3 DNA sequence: TGTGCCAGCAGCCTAGGGGGTTTCGGGGGAGAAAGTTCAGATACGCAGTATTTT. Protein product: CASSLGGFGGESSDTQYF.

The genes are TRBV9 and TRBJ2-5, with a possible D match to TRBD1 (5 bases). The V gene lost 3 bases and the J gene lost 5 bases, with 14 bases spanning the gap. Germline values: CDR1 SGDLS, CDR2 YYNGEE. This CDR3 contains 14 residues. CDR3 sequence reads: CASSGRVVTETQYF. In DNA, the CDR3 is TGTGCCAGCAGCGGCAGGGTAGTTACGGAGACCCAGTACTTC.

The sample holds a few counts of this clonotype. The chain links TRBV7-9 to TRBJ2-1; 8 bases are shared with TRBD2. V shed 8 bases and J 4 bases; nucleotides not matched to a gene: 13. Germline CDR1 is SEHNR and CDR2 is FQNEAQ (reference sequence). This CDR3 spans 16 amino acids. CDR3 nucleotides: TGTGCCAGCCCCGAGGAGGCGACTAGCGTGTACAATGAGCAGTTCTTC. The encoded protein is CASPEEATSVYNEQFF.

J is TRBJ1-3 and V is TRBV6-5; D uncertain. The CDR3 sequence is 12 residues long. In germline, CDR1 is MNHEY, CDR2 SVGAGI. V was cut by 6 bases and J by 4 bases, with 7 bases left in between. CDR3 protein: CASRSQGNTIYF. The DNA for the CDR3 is TGTGCCAGCAGGTCACAGGGAAACACCATATATTTT.

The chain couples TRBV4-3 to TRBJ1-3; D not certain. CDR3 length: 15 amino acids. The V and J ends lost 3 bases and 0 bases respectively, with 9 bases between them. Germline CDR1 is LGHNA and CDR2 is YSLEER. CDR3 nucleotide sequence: TGCGCCAGCAGCCAGTCTCGGTTCTCTGGAAACACCATATATTTT. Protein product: CASSQSRFSGNTIYF.

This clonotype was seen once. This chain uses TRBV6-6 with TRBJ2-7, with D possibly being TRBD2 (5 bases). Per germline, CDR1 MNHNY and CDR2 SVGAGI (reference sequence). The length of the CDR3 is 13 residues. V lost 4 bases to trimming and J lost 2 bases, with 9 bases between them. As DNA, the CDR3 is TGTGCCAGCAGTTGGGAGAGACCCTACGAGCAGTACTTC. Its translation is CASSWERPYEQYF.

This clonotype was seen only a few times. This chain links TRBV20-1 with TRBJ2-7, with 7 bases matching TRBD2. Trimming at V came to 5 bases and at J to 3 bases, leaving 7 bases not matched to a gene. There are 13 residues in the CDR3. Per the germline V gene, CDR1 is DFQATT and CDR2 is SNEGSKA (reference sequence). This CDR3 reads CSARDYPHYEQYF. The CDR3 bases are TGCAGTGCTCGGGACTATCCACACTACGAGCAGTACTTC.

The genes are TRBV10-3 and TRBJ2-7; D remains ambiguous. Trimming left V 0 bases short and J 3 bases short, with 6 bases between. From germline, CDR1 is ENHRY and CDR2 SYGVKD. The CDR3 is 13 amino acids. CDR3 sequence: CAISESDLYEQYF. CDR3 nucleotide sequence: TGTGCCATCAGTGAGTCGGATCTCTACGAGCAGTACTTC.

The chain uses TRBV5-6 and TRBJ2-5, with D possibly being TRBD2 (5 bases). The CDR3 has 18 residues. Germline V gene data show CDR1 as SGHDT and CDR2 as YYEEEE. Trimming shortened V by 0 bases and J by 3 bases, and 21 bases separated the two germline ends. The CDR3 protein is CASSLDFRGRTGKETQYF. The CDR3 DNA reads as TGTGCCAGCAGCTTGGATTTTCGAGGGCGAACGGGGAAAGAGACCCAGTACTTC.

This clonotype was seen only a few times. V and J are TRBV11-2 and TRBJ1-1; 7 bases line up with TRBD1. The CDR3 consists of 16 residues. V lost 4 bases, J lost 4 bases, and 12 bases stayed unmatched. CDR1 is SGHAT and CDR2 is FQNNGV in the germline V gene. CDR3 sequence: CASSSRQTGMGTEAFF. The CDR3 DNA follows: TGTGCCAGCAGCTCCCGCCAGACAGGGATGGGCACTGAAGCTTTCTTT.

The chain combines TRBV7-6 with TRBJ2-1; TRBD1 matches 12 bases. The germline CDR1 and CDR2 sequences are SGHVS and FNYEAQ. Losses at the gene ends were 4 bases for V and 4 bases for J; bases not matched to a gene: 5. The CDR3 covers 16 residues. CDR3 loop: CASSYRDRGLYNEQFF. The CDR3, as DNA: TGTGCCAGCAGCTACAGGGACAGGGGGCTTTACAATGAGCAGTTCTTC.

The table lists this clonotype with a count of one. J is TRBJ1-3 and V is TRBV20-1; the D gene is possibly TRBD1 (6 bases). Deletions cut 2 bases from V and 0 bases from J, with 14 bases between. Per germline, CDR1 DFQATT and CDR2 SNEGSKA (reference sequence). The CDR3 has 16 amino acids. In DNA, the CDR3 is TGCAGTGCTAGACGTCTGGGGGCCAGCTCTGGAAACACCATATATTTT. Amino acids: CSARRLGASSGNTIYF.

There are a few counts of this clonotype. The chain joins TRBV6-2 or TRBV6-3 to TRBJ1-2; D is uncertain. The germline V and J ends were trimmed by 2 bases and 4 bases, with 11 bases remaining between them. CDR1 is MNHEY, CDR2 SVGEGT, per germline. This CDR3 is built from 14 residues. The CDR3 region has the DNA TGTGCCAGCAGTTACGGGGAAGCTGGCTATGGCTACACCTTC. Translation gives CASSYGEAGYGYTF.

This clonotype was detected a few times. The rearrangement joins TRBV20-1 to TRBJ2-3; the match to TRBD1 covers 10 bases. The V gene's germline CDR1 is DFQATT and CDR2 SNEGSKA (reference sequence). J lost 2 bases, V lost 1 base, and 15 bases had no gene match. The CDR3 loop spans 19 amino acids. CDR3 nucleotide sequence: TGCAGTGCTAGAGGACACCGGGACAGGGGCTGGCTGGACACAGATACGCAGTATTTT. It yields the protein CSARGHRDRGWLDTDTQYF.

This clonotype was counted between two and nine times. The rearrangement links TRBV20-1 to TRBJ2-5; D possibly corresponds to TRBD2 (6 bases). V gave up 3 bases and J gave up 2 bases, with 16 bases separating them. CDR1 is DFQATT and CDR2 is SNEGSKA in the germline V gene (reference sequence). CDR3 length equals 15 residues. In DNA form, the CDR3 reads TGCAGTGCTAGCAACTTTCGGGGGAATCAAGAGACCCAGTACTTC. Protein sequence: CSASNFRGNQETQYF.